These 26 T cell receptor beta chains were sequenced from one sample in a study of shared clonotypes between healthy human individuals. The table came from immunoSEQ multiplex PCR; TCRdb's copy has only in-frame clones and leaves some out. The table lists a few million clones, more than 80% of them singletons. The sequenced material came from naive CD4+ T cells sorted from blood. Subset defined: CD45RA+ positively selected. These receptors all come from a man between 18 and 35 years old in good health.

The rearrangement uses TRBV19 and TRBJ1-2, with TRBD1 matching over 8 bases. This CDR3 region has 14 residues. CDR1 is LNHDA and CDR2 is SQIVND in the germline V gene (reference sequence). The trim removed 4 bases at V and 4 bases at J, leaving 5 bases unmatched. CDR3 coding DNA: TGTGCCAGTAGTAAGTGGGGACAGGCCTATGGCTACACCTTC. Translation gives CASSKWGQAYGYTF.

DNA for the CDR3: TGTGCCTGGAGTGTACGCGGATTGAAAGGCAATTCACCCCTCCACTTT. Amino acid sequence: CAWSVRGLKGNSPLHF. The chain uses TRBV30 and TRBJ1-6; D unresolved. In germline, CDR1 is GTSNPN, CDR2 SVGIG (reference sequence). V dropped 0 bases and J dropped 7 bases, with 16 bases sitting between them. This CDR3 is built from 16 residues. Based on the CDR3 plus reference TRBV30 and TRBJ1-6, the full variable domain is SQTIHQWPATLVQPVGSPLSLECTVEGTSNPNLYWYRQAAGRGLQLLFYSVGIGQISSEVPQNLSASRPQDRQFILSSKKLLLSDSGFYLCAWSVRGLKGNSPLHFGNGTRLTVT.

V usage is TRBV7-2 and J usage is TRBJ2-7; TRBD1 matches 11 bases. Germline CDR1 and CDR2: SGHTA and FQGNSA. This CDR3 is 15 amino acids long. V lost 1 base, J lost 7 bases, and 6 bases stayed unmatched. This chain's CDR3 is CASSLDGQGAREQYF. The CDR3 nucleotides are TGTGCCAGCAGCTTAGACGGACAGGGGGCGCGAGAGCAGTACTTC.

J is TRBJ2-3 and V is TRBV7-3; 12 bases map to TRBD2. V dropped 1 base and J dropped 3; count of bases not matched to a gene: 2. This CDR3 has 16 amino acids. Per the germline V gene, CDR1 is SGHTA and CDR2 is FQGTGA. The CDR3 sequence: CASSLNGLAGTDTQYF. The CDR3 region has the DNA TGTGCCAGCAGCTTAAACGGACTAGCGGGGACAGATACGCAGTATTTT.

This clone was recorded once. The rearrangement links TRBV19 to TRBJ1-1; TRBD1 might be the D (6 bases). Trimming took 5 bases from V and 4 from J, leaving 20 bases between them. The CDR3 is 16 residues long. Germline CDR1 LNHDA, CDR2 SQIVND (reference sequence). CDR3 loop: CASSPSRRGAGTEAFF. In nucleotides, the CDR3 is TGTGCCAGTAGTCCCTCCCGCAGGGGAGCTGGCACTGAAGCTTTCTTT.

This clone occurred once. For the CDR3, the DNA is TGTGCCACTGACAGGGGACGGAGCTCCTACGAGCAGTACTTC. This sequence encodes CATDRGRSSYEQYF. The chain uses TRBV2 and TRBJ2-7; TRBD1 agrees at 8 bases. This CDR3 comprises 14 residues. V was pared by 10 bases and J by 0 bases, with 8 bases of the junction left unmatched. Germline V gene data show CDR1 as SNHLY and CDR2 as FYNNEI.

The chain combines TRBV18 with TRBJ2-2, with D perhaps matching TRBD1 or TRBD2 (5 bases each). The V gene lost 0 bases and the J gene lost 4 bases, with 12 bases spanning the gap. CDR3 length: 16 residues. CDR1 is KGHSH and CDR2 is LQKENI in the germline V gene. The CDR3 nucleotides read TGTGCCAGCTCACCACCGGTATCGGGGCTCACCGGGGAGCTGTTTTTT. This gives the protein CASSPPVSGLTGELFF.

On this clone itself: The sample contains more than one DNA sequence encoding this CDR3. V usage is TRBV30 and J usage is TRBJ1-2; D not resolved. Trimming cost V 0 bases and J 7 bases, with 6 bases left between them. CDR1 is GTSNPN and CDR2 is SVGIG in the germline V gene (reference sequence). CDR3 length: 11 residues. CDR3 sequence: CAWSVGGGYTF. As DNA, the CDR3 is TGTGCCTGGAGTGTAGGCGGTGGCTACACCTTC. The full variable domain, in which reference TRBV30 and TRBJ1-2 provide the parts outside the CDR3, is SQTIHQWPATLVQPVGSPLSLECTVEGTSNPNLYWYRQAAGRGLQLLFYSVGIGQISSEVPQNLSASRPQDRQFILSSKKLLLSDSGFYLCAWSVGGGYTFGSGTRLTVV.

Regarding this clone: Other DNA sequences in this sample translate to the same CDR3. The chain couples TRBV2 to TRBJ2-3, with D possibly matching TRBD1 (5 bases). Trimming removed 6 bases at V and 6 bases at J, with 13 bases between. The CDR3 contains 13 residues. CDR1 is SNHLY, CDR2 FYNNEI, per germline. CDR3 residues: CASSEQGLDTQYF. The CDR3 nucleotides are TGTGCCAGCAGCGAGCAGGGATTGGATACGCAGTATTTT.

Turning to this clone: Additional DNA sequences in this sample encode the identical CDR3. The CDR3 nucleotides are TGTGCCAGCAGTCCGGACCGAGTGAACACTGAAGCTTTCTTT. Residues: CASSPDRVNTEAFF. This chain connects TRBV6-1 to TRBJ1-1; the D is unclear. CDR3 size: 14 residues. V gave up 5 bases and J gave up 0 bases, with 10 bases separating them. Germline V lookup: CDR1 MNHNS, CDR2 SASEGT.

V and J are TRBV4-3 and TRBJ2-6, with D uncertain. Deletions cut 0 bases from V and 0 bases from J, with 12 bases between. Per the germline V gene, CDR1 is LGHNA and CDR2 is YSLEER. This CDR3 is 18 amino acids long. CDR3 sequence (DNA): TGCGCCAGCAGCCAAGATTGGGGATTAAGCTCTGGGGCCAACGTCCTGACTTTC. This gives the protein CASSQDWGLSSGANVLTF.

The chain combines TRBV4-3 with TRBJ1-1; no reliable D call. Germline CDR1 and CDR2: LGHNA and YSLEER. Trimming shortened V by 0 bases and J by 9 bases, and 11 bases separated the two germline ends. The CDR3 runs 13 residues. The CDR3 DNA sequence: TGCGCCAGCAGCCAAGAAATCGGATCCCAAGCTTTCTTT. As protein: CASSQEIGSQAFF.

This clone has only a few counts. The CDR3 region has the DNA TGTGCCTGGAGCAGGGACCTTACTGAAGCTTTCTTT. Translation: CAWSRDLTEAFF. The rearrangement uses TRBV30 and TRBJ1-1; tentatively, D is TRBD1 (5 bases). The CDR3 loop spans 12 amino acids. Looked up from germline, CDR1 is GTSNPN and CDR2 is SVGIG (reference sequence). Trimming stripped 3 bases from V and 5 bases from J, with 10 bases between.

The V gene is TRBV14, the J gene TRBJ2-7; D not certain. The CDR3 extends over 15 amino acids. Between the trimmed V and J ends, which lost 0 bases and 0 bases, there was a span of 9 bases. CDR1 and CDR2 from the germline V gene are SGHDN and FVKESK. CDR3 sequence (DNA): TGTGCCAGCAGCCAAGAAGGGCTGGGCTCCTACGAGCAGTACTTC. This encodes CASSQEGLGSYEQYF.

The chain links TRBV10-3 to TRBJ2-1; perhaps TRBD2 as D (6 bases). V was trimmed by 10 bases and J by 5 bases, leaving 18 bases between them. The CDR3 runs 14 residues. CDR1 and CDR2 (germline): ENHRY, SYGVKD. Here the CDR3 DNA reads TGTGCCACCAGGTTGTCGGGAGCGGACAATGAGCAGTTCTTC. It codes for CATRLSGADNEQFF.

The gene calls are TRBV29-1 and TRBJ2-5, with TRBD1 identical over 8 bases. Germline V gives CDR1 SQVTM, CDR2 ANQGSEA. The V gene end was trimmed by 7 bases and the J gene end by 3 bases; junction bases not matched to a gene: 22. This CDR3 spans 18 amino acids. CDR3 loop: CSATTRTGKLLGEETQYF. The CDR3 DNA reads as TGCAGCGCAACAACCCGGACAGGGAAACTTTTGGGTGAAGAGACCCAGTACTTC.

Turning to this clone: An end of the junction differs from the germline gene, which may be a read error. J is TRBJ2-2 and V is TRBV7-7; no clear D. Looked up from germline, CDR1 is SSHAT and CDR2 is FNYEAQ (reference sequence). This CDR3 region has 13 residues. CDR3 sequence: CASSLQDHGELFF. The CDR3 DNA is TGTGCTAGCAGCTTACAAGACCACGGGGAGCTGTTTTTT.

The chain employs TRBV5-1 and TRBJ2-7, with no clear D. The V gene's germline CDR1 is SGHRS and CDR2 YFSETQ. V was cut by 0 bases and J by 6 bases, with 13 bases left in between. The CDR3 loop spans 14 amino acids. As DNA, the CDR3 is TGCGCCAGCAGCTTGGGGCGAGAAAGGAGCGAGCAGTACTTC. Its protein is CASSLGRERSEQYF.

The gene calls are TRBV7-9 and TRBJ2-1, with 9 bases that match TRBD2. Trimming at V came to 2 bases and at J to 0 bases, leaving 11 bases not matched to a gene. From germline, CDR1 is SEHNR and CDR2 FQNEAQ (reference sequence). This CDR3 has 19 residues. The CDR3 loop reads CASSLRAGGSPLSYNEQFF. Written as DNA, the CDR3 is TGTGCCAGCAGCTTAAGGGCGGGAGGGTCCCCCCTCTCCTACAATGAGCAGTTCTTC.

The V and J genes are TRBV5-1 and TRBJ1-1; 9 positions agree with TRBD1. The germline V gene has CDR1 SGHRS and CDR2 YFSETQ. The J segment lost 0 bases and the V segment lost 0 bases, leaving 9 bases of the junction unmatched. The CDR3 loop spans 18 amino acids. As DNA, the CDR3 is TGCGCCAGCAGCTTGGGGGAAGGACAGGGGCTTTTGAACACTGAAGCTTTCTTT. Translating it yields CASSLGEGQGLLNTEAFF.

The rearrangement joins TRBV5-6 to TRBJ1-1; no reliable D call. The CDR3 loop spans 16 amino acids. The germline V gene encodes CDR1 SGHDT and CDR2 YYEEEE. V dropped 1 base and J dropped 1 base, with 14 bases sitting between them. The chain's CDR3 is CASSLREYKWNTEAFF. The CDR3, as DNA: TGTGCCAGCAGCTTGCGGGAATACAAATGGAACACTGAAGCTTTCTTT.

The chain uses TRBV19 and TRBJ2-2; 9 nucleotides match TRBD1. Trimming took 3 bases from V and 5 from J; bases not matched to a gene: 7. Germline CDR1 LNHDA, CDR2 SQIVND (reference sequence). The length of the CDR3 is 16 residues. CDR3 sequence: CASSMTGGDLTGELFF. The CDR3 nucleotides read TGTGCCAGTAGTATGACAGGGGGTGACCTTACCGGGGAGCTGTTTTTT.

The chain has TRBV6-1 and TRBJ1-5; D is unresolved. Germline V gives CDR1 MNHNS, CDR2 SASEGT. The CDR3 loop spans 13 amino acids. The CDR3 is CALGGLSNQPQHF. As DNA, the CDR3 is TGTGCGCTGGGAGGTCTTAGCAATCAGCCCCAGCATTTT.

The chain is built from TRBV4-1 and TRBJ2-3, with D possibly matching TRBD1 (5 bases). This CDR3 has 15 residues. Germline CDR1 is MGHRA and CDR2 is YSYEKL. V was cut by 4 bases and J by 4 bases, with 15 bases left in between. CDR3 loop: CASSRLGQGPDTQYF. The CDR3 nucleotides are TGCGCCAGCAGCCGCCTGGGGCAGGGCCCAGATACGCAGTATTTT.

The chain combines TRBV5-5 with TRBJ2-2; unclear D gene. The CDR3 has 14 amino acids. Between the trimmed V and J ends, which lost 3 bases and 8 bases, there was a span of 14 bases. The germline V gene has CDR1 SGHKS and CDR2 YYEKEE (reference sequence). CDR3: CASSSYSKGGELFF. The DNA of the CDR3 is TGTGCCAGCAGCTCCTACTCTAAGGGTGGGGAGCTGTTTTTT.

This clone has only a few counts. At one of its ends the junction is not consistent with the germline gene, which may arise from a read error. CDR3 bases: TGTGCCAGCAGTGTTACCGCGGGACAGACATATTTT. It is translated as CASSVTAGQTYF. This rearrangement joins TRBV2 to TRBJ1-4; 7 bases are shared with TRBD1. The CDR3 covers 12 residues. CDR1 and CDR2 from the germline V gene are SNHLY and FYNNEI.